This TCR beta chain emerged from a study of shared clonotypes between healthy human individuals (TCRdb year 2020). General notes on the study: The cohort comprised a couple of women and a few men aged 18 to 49 years. Blood TCR repertoires of five healthy adults were deeply sequenced to estimate repertoire size and the extent of clonotype sharing between individuals. To increase sequencing depth and limit assay-specific biases, different laboratories used diverse techniques to prepare libraries and sequence TCR repertoires. Per donor, leukapheresis produced somewhere between about 0.94 and 9.5 billion PBMCs.

The donors were healthy, HIV-negative adults who had no recently reported acute infections or vaccinations. Only Caucasian adults living in Nashville, Tennessee, USA were represented among the donors. In the unsorted samples, some 100 million PBMCs were counted, and genomic DNA was extracted using the QIAamp DNA Blood Mini kit. Blood was collected by leukapheresis, and PBMCs were isolated by Ficoll-Histopaque density gradient centrifugation and then cryopreserved in liquid nitrogen vapor phase. Looking up the germline V gene (reference sequence) yields CDR1 MNHEY and CDR2 SMNVEV. A distance of 16 bases separates the germline ends of V and J, which lose 4 bases and 0 bases respectively. The CDR3 contains 16 residues, cysteine and phenylalanine counted. Solely the CDR3 DNA is kept, with 48 bases framed from the first base. With regard to this clone: This receptor's antigen is unknown. One base away there is no much larger clone; base qualities are not given.

What the research found in general, with its limitations: The small number of donors limited the genetic and exposure-history diversity represented. Sampling was limited to blood, and TCR repertoires in tissue likely differ from TCR repertoires in blood. Pairwise subsampling led to the expectation that sequencing depth would affect the degree of clonotype sharing among donors.

TCR CDR3 regions were amplified from genomic DNA by multiplex PCR using the deep immunoSEQ assay. Genomic DNA extracted from each cell subset was distributed evenly over all wells of several immunoSEQ 96-well plates, and each plate served as one replicate. For unsorted PBMC, 300 ng of genomic DNA, equivalent to approximately 30,000 T cell genomes, went into each replicate PCR. Unsorted PBMC genomic DNA was sequenced across ten immunoSEQ deep assay plates. Purified libraries were measured with a Qubit 3.0 fluorometer, size-checked on a Bioanalyzer 2100, and measured again with the KAPA Library Quantification kit. Every immunoSEQ 96-well plate was sequenced on a dedicated single-read 150-cycle Illumina NextSeq 550 flow cell. The authors' analysis ran thus. The immunoSEQ output contained only junctional sequences without quality scores, so filtering could not match that applied to full-length reads. Sequences were annotated with PyIR, a Python wrapper for IgBLAST v1.9, using IMGT germline references to assign V/J genes and CDR3. Reads with weak V/J assignments (E-value above 1e-6), missing CDR3, stop codons, out-of-frame junctions, or ambiguous translated residues were removed. A V3J clonotype was defined by an identical inferred V gene, J gene, and CDR3 amino acid sequence. Percentage overlap between repertoires was computed as shared unique clonotypes divided by the size of the smaller repertoire. Richness of each repertoire was evaluated using RTK rarefaction, the Chao1 estimator, and Recon v2.1 estimates of unobserved clonotypes. TCRdb took this table from immuneACCESS and kept in-frame rearrangements with V and J called. Such tables lack part of the clones; where checked against another copy, unresolved V genes explain under half of the gap, and the rest is unexplained. The DNA was the basis for D and trimming; V, J and clone size are from that table. The sample table lists hundreds of thousands of clones, roughly 77% of them with a count of one. The ten largest clones capture about 13% of the sample.

Sample: PBMCs. In this chain, TRBV27 is recombined with TRBJ2-7; the D gene could be either TRBD1 or TRBD2, each agreeing at 5 bases. The receptor was derived from a woman aged 40 to 55 in good health. Some clones in this sample may be carry-over from other donors' samples. The sequenced DNA: TGTGCCAGCAGTTATGGGGCAGGGACCATCTCCTACGAGCAGTACTTC. The resulting protein is CASSYGAGTISYEQYF.